This TCR beta chain was sequenced for a study of PD-L1 blockade in urothelial cancer. Study-level background: Most patients, twenty-five of 29, were males with bladder-origin cancer. Blood was subjected to analysis at 3 weeks (second dose) and 6 weeks following treatment start. Study-wide findings and caveats: Blood TCR clonality below the median before treatment was a predictor of better survival.

On this clone: Its cognate antigen is unknown.

Profiling relied on immunoSEQ multiplex PCR, and the TCRdb table lists in-frame clones only, not all of them. Counted here are roughly 56,000 clones, roughly four fifths occurring once; the ten biggest clones make up 3.5% to 5.5%. The starting material was PBMCs, obtained around atezolizumab (anti-PD-L1) treatment. The clonotype was recovered from a man between 65 and 85 years old with urothelial cancer.

The chain's CDR3 is CAMGRESGISYEQYF. The CDR3, as DNA: TGTGCCATGGGGAGGGAGAGCGGGATTTCCTACGAGCAGTACTTC. The rearrangement links TRBV6-1 to TRBJ2-7, with 7 bases identical to TRBD2. The CDR3 is made up of 15 amino acids. The germline gives CDR1 MNHNS, CDR2 SASEGT. The ends lost 10 bases at V and 1 base at J; junction bases unmatched: 13.